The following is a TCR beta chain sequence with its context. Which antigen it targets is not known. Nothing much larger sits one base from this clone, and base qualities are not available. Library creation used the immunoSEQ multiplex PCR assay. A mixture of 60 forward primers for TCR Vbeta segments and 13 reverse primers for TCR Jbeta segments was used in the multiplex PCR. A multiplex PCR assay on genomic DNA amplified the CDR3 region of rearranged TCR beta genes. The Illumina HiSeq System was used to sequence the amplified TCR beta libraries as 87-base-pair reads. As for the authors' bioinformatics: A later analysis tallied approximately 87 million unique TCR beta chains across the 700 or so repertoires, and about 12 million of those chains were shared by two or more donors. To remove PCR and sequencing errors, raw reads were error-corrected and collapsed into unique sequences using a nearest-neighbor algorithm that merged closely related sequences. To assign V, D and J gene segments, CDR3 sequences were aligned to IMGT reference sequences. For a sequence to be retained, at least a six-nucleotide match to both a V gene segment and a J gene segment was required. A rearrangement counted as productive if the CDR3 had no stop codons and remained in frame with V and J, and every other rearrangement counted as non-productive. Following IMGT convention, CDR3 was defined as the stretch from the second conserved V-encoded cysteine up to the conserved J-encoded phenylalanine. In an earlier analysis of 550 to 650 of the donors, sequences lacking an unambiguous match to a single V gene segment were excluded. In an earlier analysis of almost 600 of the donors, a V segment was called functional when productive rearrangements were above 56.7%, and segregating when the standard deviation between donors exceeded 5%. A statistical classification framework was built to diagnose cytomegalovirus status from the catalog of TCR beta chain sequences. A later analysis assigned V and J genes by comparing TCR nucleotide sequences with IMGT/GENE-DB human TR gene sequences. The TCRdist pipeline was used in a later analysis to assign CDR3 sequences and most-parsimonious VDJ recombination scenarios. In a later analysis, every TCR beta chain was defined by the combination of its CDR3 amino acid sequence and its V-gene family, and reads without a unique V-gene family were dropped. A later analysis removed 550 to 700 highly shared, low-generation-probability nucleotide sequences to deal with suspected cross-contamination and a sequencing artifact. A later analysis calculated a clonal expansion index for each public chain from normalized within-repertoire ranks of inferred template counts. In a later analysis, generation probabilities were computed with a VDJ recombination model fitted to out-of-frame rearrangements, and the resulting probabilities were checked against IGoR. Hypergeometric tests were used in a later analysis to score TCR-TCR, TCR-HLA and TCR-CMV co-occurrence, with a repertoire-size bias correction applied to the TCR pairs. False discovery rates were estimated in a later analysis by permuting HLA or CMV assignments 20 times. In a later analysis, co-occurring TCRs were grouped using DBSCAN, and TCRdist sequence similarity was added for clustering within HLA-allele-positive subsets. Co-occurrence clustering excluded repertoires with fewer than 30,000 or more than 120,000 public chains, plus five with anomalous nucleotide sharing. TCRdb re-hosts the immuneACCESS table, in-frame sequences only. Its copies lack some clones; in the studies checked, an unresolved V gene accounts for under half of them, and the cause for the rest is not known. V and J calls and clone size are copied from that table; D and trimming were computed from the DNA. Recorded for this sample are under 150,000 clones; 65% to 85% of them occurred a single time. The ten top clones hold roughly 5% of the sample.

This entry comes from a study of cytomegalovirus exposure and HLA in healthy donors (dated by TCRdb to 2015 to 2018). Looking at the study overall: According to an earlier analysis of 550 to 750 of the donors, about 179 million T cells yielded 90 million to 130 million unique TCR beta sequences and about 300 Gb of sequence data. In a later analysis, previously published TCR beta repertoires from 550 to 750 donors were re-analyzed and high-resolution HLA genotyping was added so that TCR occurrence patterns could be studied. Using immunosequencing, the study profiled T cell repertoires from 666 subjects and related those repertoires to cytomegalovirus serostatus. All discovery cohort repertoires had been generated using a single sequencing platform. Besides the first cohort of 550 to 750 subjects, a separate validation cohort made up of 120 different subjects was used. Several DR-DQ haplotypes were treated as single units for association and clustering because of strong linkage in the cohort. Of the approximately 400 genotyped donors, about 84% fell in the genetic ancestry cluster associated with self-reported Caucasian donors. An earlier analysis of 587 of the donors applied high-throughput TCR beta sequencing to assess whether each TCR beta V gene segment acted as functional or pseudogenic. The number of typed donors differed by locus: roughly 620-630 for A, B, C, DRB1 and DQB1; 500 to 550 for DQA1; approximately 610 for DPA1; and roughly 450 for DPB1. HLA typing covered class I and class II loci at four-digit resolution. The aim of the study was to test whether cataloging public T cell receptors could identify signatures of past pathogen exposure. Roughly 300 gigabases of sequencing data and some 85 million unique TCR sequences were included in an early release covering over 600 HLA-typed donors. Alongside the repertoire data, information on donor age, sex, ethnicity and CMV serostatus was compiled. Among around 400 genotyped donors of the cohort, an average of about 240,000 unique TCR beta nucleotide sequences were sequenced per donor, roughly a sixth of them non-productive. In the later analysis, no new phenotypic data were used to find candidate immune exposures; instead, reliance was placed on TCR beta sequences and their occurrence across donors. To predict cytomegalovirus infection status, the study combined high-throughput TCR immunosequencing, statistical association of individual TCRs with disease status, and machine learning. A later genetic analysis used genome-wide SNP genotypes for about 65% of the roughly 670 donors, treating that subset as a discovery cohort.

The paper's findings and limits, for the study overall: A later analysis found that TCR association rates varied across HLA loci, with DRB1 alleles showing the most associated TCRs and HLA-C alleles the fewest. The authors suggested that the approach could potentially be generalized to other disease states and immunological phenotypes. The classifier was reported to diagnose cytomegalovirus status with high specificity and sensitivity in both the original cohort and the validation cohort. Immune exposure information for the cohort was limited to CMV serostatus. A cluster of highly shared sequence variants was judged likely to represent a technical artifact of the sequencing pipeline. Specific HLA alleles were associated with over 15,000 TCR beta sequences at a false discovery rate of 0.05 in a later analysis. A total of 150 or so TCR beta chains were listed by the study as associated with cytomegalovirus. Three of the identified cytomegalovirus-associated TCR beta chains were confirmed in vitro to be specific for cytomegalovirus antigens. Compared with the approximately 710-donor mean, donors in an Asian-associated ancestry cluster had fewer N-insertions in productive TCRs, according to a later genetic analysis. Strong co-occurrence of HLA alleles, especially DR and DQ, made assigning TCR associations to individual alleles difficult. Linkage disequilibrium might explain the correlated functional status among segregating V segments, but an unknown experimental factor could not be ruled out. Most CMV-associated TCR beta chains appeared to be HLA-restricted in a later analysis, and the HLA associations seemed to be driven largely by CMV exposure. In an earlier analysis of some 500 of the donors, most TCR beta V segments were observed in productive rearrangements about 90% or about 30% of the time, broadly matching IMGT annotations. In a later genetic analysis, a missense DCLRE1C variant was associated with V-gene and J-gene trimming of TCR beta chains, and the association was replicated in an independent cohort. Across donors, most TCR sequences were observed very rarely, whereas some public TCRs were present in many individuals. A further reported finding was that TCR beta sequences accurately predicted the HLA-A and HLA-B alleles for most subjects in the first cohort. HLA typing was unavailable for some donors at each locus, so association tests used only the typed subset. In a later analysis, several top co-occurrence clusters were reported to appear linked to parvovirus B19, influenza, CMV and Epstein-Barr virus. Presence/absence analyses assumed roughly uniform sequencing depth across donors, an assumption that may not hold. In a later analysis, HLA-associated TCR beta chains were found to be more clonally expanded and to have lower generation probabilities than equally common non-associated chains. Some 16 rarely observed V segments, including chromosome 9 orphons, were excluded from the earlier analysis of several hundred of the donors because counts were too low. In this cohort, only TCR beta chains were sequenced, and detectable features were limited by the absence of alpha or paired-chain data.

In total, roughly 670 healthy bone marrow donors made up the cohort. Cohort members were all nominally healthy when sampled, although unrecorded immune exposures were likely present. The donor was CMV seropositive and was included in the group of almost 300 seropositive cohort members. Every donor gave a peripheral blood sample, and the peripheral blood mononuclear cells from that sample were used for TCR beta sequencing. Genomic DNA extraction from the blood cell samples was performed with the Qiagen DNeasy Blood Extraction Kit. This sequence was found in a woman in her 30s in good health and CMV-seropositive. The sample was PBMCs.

The CDR3 sequence is CASSLELAGGSDEQFF. The bases read TGCGCCAGCAGCTTGGAGCTAGCGGGGGGGTCGGATGAGCAGTTCTTC. The rearrangement joined TRBV5-1 to TRBJ2-1; TRBD2 agrees with 12 junctional bases. CDR1 SGHRS and CDR2 YFSETQ were looked up in the germline V gene. The CDR3 goes from the cysteine to the phenylalanine over 16 residues. Only the CDR3 region is kept as DNA, spanning 48 bases read in frame from base 1. V lost 0 bases and J lost 8 bases, and the count of bases not matched to a germline gene is 6.